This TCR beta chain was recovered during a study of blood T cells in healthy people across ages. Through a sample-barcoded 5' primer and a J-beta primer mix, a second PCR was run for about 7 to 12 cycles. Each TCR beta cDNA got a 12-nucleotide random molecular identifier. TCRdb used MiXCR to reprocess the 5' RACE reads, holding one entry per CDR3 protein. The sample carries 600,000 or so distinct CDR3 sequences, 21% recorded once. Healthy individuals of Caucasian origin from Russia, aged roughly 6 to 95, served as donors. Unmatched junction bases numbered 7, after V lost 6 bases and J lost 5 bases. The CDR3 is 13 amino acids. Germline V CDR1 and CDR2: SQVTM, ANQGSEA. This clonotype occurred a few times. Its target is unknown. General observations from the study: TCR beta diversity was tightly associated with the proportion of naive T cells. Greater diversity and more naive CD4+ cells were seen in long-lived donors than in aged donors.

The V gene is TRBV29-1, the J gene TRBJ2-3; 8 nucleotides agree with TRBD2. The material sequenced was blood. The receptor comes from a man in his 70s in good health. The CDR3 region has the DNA TGCAGCGTACTAGCGGCGGCTAAAGATACGCAGTATTTT. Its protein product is CSVLAAAKDTQYF.